The clone carrying this T cell receptor (beta chain) was detected only a few times. The CDR3 is made up of 14 amino acids. V gave up 6 bases and J gave up 6 bases, with 18 bases separating them. Germline lookup yields CDR1 MNHEY and CDR2 SVGAGI. The isolated RNA, all of it, was reverse transcribed, so expressed TCRB transcripts were what got sequenced. TCRdb keeps only in-frame clones here, not all; method: immunoSEQ multiplex PCR. The table records almost 350,000 clones, less than 20% of them present only once. The data derive from a study of beta chain features in type 1 diabetes. Overall study context: No age, gender or cell yield differences were seen between patients and healthy donors.

Material for sequencing was naive CD4+ T cells from blood. The origin of this receptor is a woman in her late teens or twenties in good health. This chain links TRBV6-5 with TRBJ2-7, with D maybe TRBD1 (6 bases). The DNA of the CDR3 is TGTGCCAGCAGCCTACAGGGTGCCCCATCCGAGCAGTACTTC. This encodes CASSLQGAPSEQYF.